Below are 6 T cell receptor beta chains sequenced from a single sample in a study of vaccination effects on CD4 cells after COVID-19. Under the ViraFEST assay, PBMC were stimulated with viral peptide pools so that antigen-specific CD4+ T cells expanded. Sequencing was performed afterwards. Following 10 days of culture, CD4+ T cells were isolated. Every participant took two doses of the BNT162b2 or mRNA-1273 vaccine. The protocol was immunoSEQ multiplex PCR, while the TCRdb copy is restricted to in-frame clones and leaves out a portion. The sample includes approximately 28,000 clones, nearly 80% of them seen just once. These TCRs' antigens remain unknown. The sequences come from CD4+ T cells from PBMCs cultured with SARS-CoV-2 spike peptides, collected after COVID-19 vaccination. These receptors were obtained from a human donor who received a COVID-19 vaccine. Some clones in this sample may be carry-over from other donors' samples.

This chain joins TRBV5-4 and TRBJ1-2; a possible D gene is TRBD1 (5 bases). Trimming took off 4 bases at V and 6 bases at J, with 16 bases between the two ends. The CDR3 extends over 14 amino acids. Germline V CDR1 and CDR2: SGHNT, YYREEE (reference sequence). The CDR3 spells CASSLQGVSNGYTF. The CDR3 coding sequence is TGTGCCAGCAGCCTCCAAGGGGTTAGCAATGGCTACACCTTC.

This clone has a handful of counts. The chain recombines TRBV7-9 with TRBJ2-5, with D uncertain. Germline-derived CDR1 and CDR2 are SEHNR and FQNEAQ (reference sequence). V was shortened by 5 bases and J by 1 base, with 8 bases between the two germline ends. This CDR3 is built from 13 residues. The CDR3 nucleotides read TGTGCCAGCAGCCCTTGGGTCCAAGAGACCCAGTACTTC. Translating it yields CASSPWVQETQYF.

The CDR3 sequence: CASSRSAPTFTDTQYF. CDR3 nucleotides: TGCGCCAGCAGTAGATCAGCACCAACCTTCACAGATACGCAGTATTTT. This rearrangement joins TRBV5-1 to TRBJ2-3; D call uncertain. V lost 5 bases, J lost 2 bases, and 18 bases lay in between. The germline CDR1 and CDR2 sequences are SGHRS and YFSETQ. CDR3 length: 16 amino acids.

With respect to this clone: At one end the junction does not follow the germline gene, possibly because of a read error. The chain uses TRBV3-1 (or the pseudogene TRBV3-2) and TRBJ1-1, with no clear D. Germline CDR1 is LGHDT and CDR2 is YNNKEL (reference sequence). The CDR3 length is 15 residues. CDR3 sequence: CASSQFGPQNSEAFF. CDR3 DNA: TGTGCCAGCAGCCAGTTCGGACCTCAAAACAGTGAAGCTTTCTTT.

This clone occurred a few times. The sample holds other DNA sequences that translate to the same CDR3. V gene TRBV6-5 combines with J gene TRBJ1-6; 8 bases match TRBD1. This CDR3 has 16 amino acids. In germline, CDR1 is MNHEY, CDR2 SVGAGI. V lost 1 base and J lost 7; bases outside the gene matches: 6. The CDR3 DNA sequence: TGTGCCAGCAGTTACTTAGGACAGGGAGGCAATTCACCCCTCCACTTT. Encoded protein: CASSYLGQGGNSPLHF.

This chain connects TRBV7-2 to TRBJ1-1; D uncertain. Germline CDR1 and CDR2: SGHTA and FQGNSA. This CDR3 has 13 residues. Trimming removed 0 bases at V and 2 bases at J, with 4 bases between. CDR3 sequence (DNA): TGTGCCAGCAGCTTAGCCTTCAACACTGAAGCTTTCTTT. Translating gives CASSLAFNTEAFF.